The clone carrying this T cell receptor beta chain was recorded at least ten times. This entry belongs to a study of T-cell reconstitution after alpha-beta-depleted transplantation in children. CDR1 is MNHNS, CDR2 SASEGT, per germline. With V trimmed by 4 bases and J by 10 bases, 9 bases remained unmatched. The CDR3 is made up of 13 amino acids. Researchers prepared the TCRbeta library using unique molecular identifiers, the study reports. TCRdb ran MiXCR on the PCR reads and lists one entry per CDR3 protein. The table includes about 230,000 distinct CDR3 sequences, around 8.9% detected once. The sample here was PBMCs from the stem cell graft donor, taken from the stem cell graft. V usage is TRBV6-1 and J usage is TRBJ1-1; 7 bases map to TRBD1. The sequence was obtained from a human donor who donated a stem cell graft to a child with SCID. The DNA for the CDR3 is TGTGCCAGCAGTGGATTTAGGACAGGTCGAGCTTTCTTT. Translated: CASSGFRTGRAFF.